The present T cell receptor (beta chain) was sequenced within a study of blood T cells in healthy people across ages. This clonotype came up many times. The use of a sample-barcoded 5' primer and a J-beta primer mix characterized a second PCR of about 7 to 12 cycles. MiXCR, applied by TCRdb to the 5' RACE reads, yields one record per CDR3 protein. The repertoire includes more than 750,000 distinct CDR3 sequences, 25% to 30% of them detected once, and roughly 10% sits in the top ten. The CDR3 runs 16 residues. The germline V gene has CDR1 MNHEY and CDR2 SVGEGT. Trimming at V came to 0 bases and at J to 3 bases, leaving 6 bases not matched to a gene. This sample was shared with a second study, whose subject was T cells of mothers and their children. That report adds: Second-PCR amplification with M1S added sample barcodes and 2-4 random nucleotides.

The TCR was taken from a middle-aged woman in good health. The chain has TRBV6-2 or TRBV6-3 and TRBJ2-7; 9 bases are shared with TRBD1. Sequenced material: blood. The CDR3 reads CASSYSFSGQGYEQYF. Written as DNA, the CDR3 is TGTGCCAGCAGTTACTCGTTTTCGGGACAGGGCTACGAGCAGTACTTC.